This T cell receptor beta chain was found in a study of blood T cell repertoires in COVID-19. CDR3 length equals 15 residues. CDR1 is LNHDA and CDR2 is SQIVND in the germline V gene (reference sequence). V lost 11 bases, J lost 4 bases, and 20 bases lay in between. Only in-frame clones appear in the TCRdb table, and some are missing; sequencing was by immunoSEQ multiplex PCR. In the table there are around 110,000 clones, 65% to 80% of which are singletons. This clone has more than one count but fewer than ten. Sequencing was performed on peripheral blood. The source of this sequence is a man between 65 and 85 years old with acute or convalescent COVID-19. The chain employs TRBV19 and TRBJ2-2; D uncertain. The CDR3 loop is CASTLGLFSTGELFF. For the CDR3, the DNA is TGTGCCTCAACGCTAGGCCTTTTCTCCACCGGGGAGCTGTTTTTT.